The 23 T cell receptor beta chains in this list originate from one sample, sequenced in a study of blood T cell repertoires in COVID-19. Assay used: immunoSEQ multiplex PCR; TCRdb lists only in-frame clones, some missing. Here the sample spans around 58,000 clones, over 80% being singletons. The sequenced sample was peripheral blood. Source of these receptors: a woman aged 55-69 years with active or convalescent COVID-19.

This rearrangement joins TRBV18 to TRBJ1-1, with TRBD1 identical over 7 bases. V was clipped by 2 bases and J by 3 bases; unmatched bases: 6. Germline assignment: CDR1 KGHSH and CDR2 LQKENI. CDR3 size: 15 residues. The chain's CDR3 is CASSPFDREDTEAFF. The CDR3 DNA is TGTGCCAGCTCACCATTTGACAGGGAGGACACTGAAGCTTTCTTT. Together with reference TRBV18 and TRBJ1-1, the CDR3 gives the full variable domain: NAGVMQNPRHLVRRRGQEARLRCSPMKGHSHVYWYRQLPEEGLKFMVYLQKENIIDESGMPKERFSAEFPKEGPSILRIQQVVRGDSAAYFCASSPFDREDTEAFFGQGTRLTVV.

The chain recombines TRBV12-3 or TRBV12-4 with TRBJ2-7, with D hard to call. This CDR3 spans 12 amino acids. Trimming left V 2 bases short and J 7 bases short, with 9 bases between. The CDR3 DNA is TGTGCCAGCAGTTTATTTCTTTATGAGCAGTACTTC. It yields the protein CASSLFLYEQYF.

This clone was recorded only once. The chain recombines TRBV7-7 with TRBJ2-2; D possibly corresponds to TRBD1 (6 bases). V lost 5 bases, J lost 6 bases, and 13 bases lay in between. Germline V gives CDR1 SSHAT, CDR2 FNYEAQ (reference sequence). The CDR3 consists of 14 residues. The CDR3 DNA follows: TGTGCCAGCAGCGCCCTACAGGGAGCCGGGGAGCTGTTTTTT. Translating gives CASSALQGAGELFF.

This chain connects TRBV7-9 to TRBJ1-5; D is undetermined. The germline gives CDR1 SEHNR, CDR2 FQNEAQ (reference sequence). CDR3 length equals 14 residues. V gave up 2 bases and J gave up 4 bases, with 9 bases separating them. As DNA, the CDR3 is TGTGCCAGCAGCTTACAGGCAGAGAATCAGCCCCAGCATTTT. Amino acids: CASSLQAENQPQHF. The full variable domain, in which reference TRBV7-9 and TRBJ1-5 provide the parts outside the CDR3, is DTGVSQNPRHKITKRGQNVTFRCDPISEHNRLYWYRQTLGQGPEFLTYFQNEAQLEKSRLLSDRFSAERPKGSFSTLEIQRTEQGDSAMYLCASSLQAENQPQHFGDGTRLSIL.

The chain couples TRBV7-3 to TRBJ1-6, with D tentatively TRBD1 (6 bases). The CDR3 spans 15 residues. The germline V gene has CDR1 SGHTA and CDR2 FQGTGA. Trimming took 4 bases from V and 6 from J, leaving 13 bases between them. CDR3 protein: CASSSAQGRNSPLHF. The DNA of the CDR3 is TGTGCCAGCAGCTCAGCACAGGGACGTAATTCACCCCTCCACTTT.

The chain is built from TRBV2 and TRBJ2-3; 13 nucleotides align to TRBD2. The CDR3 consists of 14 residues. Trimming removed 6 bases from V and 4 bases from J; junction bases left unmatched: 1. Germline CDR1 reads SNHLY; CDR2 reads FYNNEI. The DNA for the CDR3 is TGTGCCAGCAGAGGGACTAGCGGGGCAGATACGCAGTATTTT. Its protein is CASRGTSGADTQYF.

The rearrangement joins TRBV28 to TRBJ1-2; the D is unclear. The CDR3 is 15 residues long. V dropped 5 bases and J dropped 3 bases, with 16 bases sitting between them. Germline V CDR1 and CDR2: MDHEN, SYDVKM. The CDR3 nucleotides are TGTGCCAGCAGTAAAAATGGTGGTAGTTACTATGGCTACACCTTC. Translated, it gives CASSKNGGSYYGYTF.

V and J are TRBV5-1 and TRBJ2-1, with unresolved D. V was trimmed by 0 bases and J by 0 bases, leaving 4 bases between them. CDR3 size: 14 residues. The V gene's germline CDR1 is SGHRS and CDR2 YFSETQ. The CDR3 DNA follows: TGCGCCAGCAGCTTGGAATACTCCTACAATGAGCAGTTCTTC. This sequence encodes CASSLEYSYNEQFF.

CDR3 in amino acids: CASSLPSDYNEQFF. Here the CDR3 DNA reads TGCGCCAGCAGCCTGCCGAGCGACTACAATGAGCAGTTCTTC. The rearrangement joins TRBV5-1 to TRBJ2-1; D is uncertain. The germline gives CDR1 SGHRS, CDR2 YFSETQ. V was trimmed by 4 bases and J by 3 bases, leaving 11 bases between them. The CDR3 is made up of 14 amino acids.

This chain connects TRBV28 to TRBJ1-4; the match to TRBD1 covers 11 bases. The CDR3 covers 14 residues. Germline V CDR1 and CDR2: MDHEN, SYDVKM. The J segment lost 3 bases and the V segment lost 8 bases, leaving 2 bases of the junction unmatched. The CDR3 nucleotides read TGTGCCAGCTTGGGACAGGGGGCTAATGAAAAACTGTTTTTT. Translation: CASLGQGANEKLFF.

The chain carries TRBV25-1 and TRBJ1-2; D is ambiguous. Trimming pared 7 bases from V and 2 bases from J, leaving 14 bases between. CDR3 size: 14 residues. The germline V gene encodes CDR1 MGHDK and CDR2 SYGVNS. The CDR3: CASTVGNRNYGYTF. The CDR3 bases are TGTGCCAGCACTGTCGGCAACAGAAACTATGGCTACACCTTC.

CDR3: CASRTEGNEQFF. DNA of the CDR3: TGTGCCAGCAGGACAGAAGGCAATGAGCAGTTCTTC. The V and J genes are TRBV6-5 and TRBJ2-1; tentative D call: TRBD1 (5 bases). Germline values: CDR1 MNHEY, CDR2 SVGAGI. V lost 6 bases to trimming and J lost 6 bases, with 9 bases between them. The CDR3 covers 12 residues.

The chain carries TRBV7-8 and TRBJ1-2; D is uncertain. This CDR3 is 14 amino acids long. From germline, CDR1 is SGHVS and CDR2 FQNEAQ. Trimming took off 3 bases at V and 0 bases at J, with 8 bases between the two ends. DNA of the CDR3: TGTGCCAGCAGCTTCGGGATTTCTAACTATGGCTACACCTTC. Amino acids: CASSFGISNYGYTF.

The CDR3: CATSDPSTSGVKTQYF. DNA for the CDR3: TGTGCCACCAGTGATCCATCTACTAGCGGGGTTAAGACCCAGTACTTC. This chain links TRBV24-1 with TRBJ2-5; 10 bases line up with TRBD2. J lost 6 bases, V lost 3 bases, and 9 bases had no gene match. This CDR3 is 16 amino acids long. Germline V gene sequence: CDR1 KGHDR, CDR2 SFDVKD.

This chain links TRBV24-1 with TRBJ2-3; 7 bases line up with TRBD2. CDR3 length equals 16 residues. Germline CDR1 KGHDR, CDR2 SFDVKD. Losses at the gene ends were 1 base for V and 4 bases for J; bases not matched to a gene: 7. CDR3 coding DNA: TGTGCCACCAGTGATTTTGGGGGGGTAGGGGCAGATACGCAGTATTTT. Its protein product is CATSDFGGVGADTQYF.

V usage is TRBV3-1 (or the pseudogene TRBV3-2) and J usage is TRBJ2-3, with TRBD2 matching over 7 bases. J gave up 4 bases and V 3 bases, and 7 bases lay outside the gene matches. Germline assignment: CDR1 LGHDT and CDR2 YNNKEL (reference sequence). CDR3 size: 15 residues. Here the CDR3 reads CASSHYGREADTQYF. The DNA of the CDR3 is TGTGCCAGCAGCCACTACGGACGGGAGGCAGATACGCAGTATTTT.

V and J are TRBV6-5 and TRBJ1-5; 10 positions agree with TRBD1. V was clipped by 6 bases and J by 2 bases; unmatched bases: 4. The CDR3 contains 15 residues. Germline V gives CDR1 MNHEY, CDR2 SVGAGI. Written as DNA, the CDR3 is TGTGCCAGCAGGACAGGGGGCAATGGCAATCAGCCCCAGCATTTT. It specifies CASRTGGNGNQPQHF.

This clone was counted only a few times. CDR3 loop: CASSLRGSNQPQHF. The DNA for the CDR3 is TGTGCCAGCAGTTTACGGGGGAGCAATCAGCCCCAGCATTTT. The V call is TRBV28, the J call TRBJ1-5; D possibly corresponds to TRBD1 (5 bases). The CDR3 is 14 residues long. The germline gives CDR1 MDHEN, CDR2 SYDVKM. Between the trimmed V and J ends, which lost 2 bases and 1 base, there was a span of 6 bases.

CDR3 coding DNA: TGTGCCAGCTCAACAGGACAGGTCAAAGATTCACCCCTCCACTTT. Amino acids: CASSTGQVKDSPLHF. The V call is TRBV27, the J call TRBJ1-6, with 7 nucleotides matching TRBD1. The junction had 12 bases not matched to a gene; V was cut back by 8 bases and J by 8 bases. The CDR3 loop spans 15 amino acids. From germline, CDR1 is MNHEY and CDR2 SMNVEV (reference sequence).

The chain recombines TRBV28 with TRBJ1-2, with 7 bases lining up with TRBD1. Germline loops: CDR1 MDHEN, CDR2 SYDVKM. Trimming removed 8 bases from V and 5 bases from J; junction bases left unmatched: 2. The CDR3 is 11 residues long. The CDR3 reads CASGRGYGYTF. The CDR3 nucleotides read TGTGCCAGCGGCAGGGGGTATGGCTACACCTTC.

The gene calls are TRBV27 and TRBJ1-1; weak D call: TRBD1 (6 bases). CDR1 is MNHEY, CDR2 SMNVEV, per germline (reference sequence). The CDR3 extends over 13 amino acids. The V end lost 6 bases, the J end lost 5 bases, and 13 bases lay between the germline ends. The CDR3 protein is CASRPGQVTEAFF. The CDR3, as DNA: TGTGCCAGCAGACCGGGACAAGTGACTGAAGCTTTCTTT.

V gene TRBV5-4 combines with J gene TRBJ1-6; D is ambiguous. Germline CDR1 reads SGHNT; CDR2 reads YYREEE (reference sequence). Trimming pared 2 bases from V and 4 bases from J, leaving 7 bases between. This CDR3 has 14 amino acids. Here the CDR3 DNA reads TGTGCCAGCAGCTTAAGAGGGTATAATTCACCCCTCCACTTT. This translates into CASSLRGYNSPLHF.

The J gene is TRBJ1-6, the V gene TRBV30; D is perhaps TRBD1 (6 bases). The V gene's germline CDR1 is GTSNPN and CDR2 SVGIG (reference sequence). The CDR3 is 16 residues long. Trimming shortened V by 5 bases and J by 5 bases, and 19 bases separated the two germline ends. The CDR3 region is CAWSYTGYVDNSPLHF. For the CDR3, the DNA is TGTGCCTGGTCCTATACAGGGTATGTCGATAATTCACCCCTCCACTTT.